This T cell receptor (beta chain) is drawn from a study of blood T cells in healthy people across ages (dated by TCRdb to between 2015 and 2016). A note on the overall study: Template switching captured roughly one uniquely barcoded TCR beta cDNA molecule per two T cells in model experiments. Using deep sequencing normalized with unique cDNA molecular identifiers, the study measured how TCR beta repertoire diversity changes with age. Donors were grouped into four age groups: young (average approximately 15 years), middle-aged (under 40), aged (62) and long-lived (82). To avoid experimental bias, donors of different ages were distributed randomly across sequencing lanes. Using the same blood draw, the study looked at two additional independent replicas of 1 million unique cDNA reads for two donors, one aged 18 to 30 and the other aged 80 or older.

The roughly 42 donors, aged roughly 6 to 95 years, were systemically healthy Caucasian individuals from Russia. Each donor gave about 11 milliliters of peripheral blood, drawn into EDTA-treated Vacutainer tubes. Ficoll-Paque density-gradient centrifugation was used to isolate PBMCs, with at least 6.5 million obtained per sample. Total RNA, at least 6 micrograms per sample, was extracted from PBMCs with Trizol reagent. For every donor, flow cytometry on a PBMC aliquot measured the percentage of naive CD45RAhigh/CD27high T cells. Results and caveats for the whole study, not just this receptor: Compared with the aged group, the long-lived group had more naive CD4+ T cells, fewer expanded clones and increased TCR diversity, a pattern suggesting age selection. There was a strong correlation between observed TCR beta diversity and the percentage of naive T cells measured by flow cytometry. As age increased, observed TCR beta diversity per million T cells dropped in a roughly linear way, and a significant reduction was already evident by age roughly 36. Conclusive comparison of naive and antigen-experienced compartments was prevented by the profiling of bulk unsorted PBMCs. Because the CMV infection status of the donors was unknown, age-related changes in expanded clonotypes may potentially have been confounded. Estimates of total diversity from one million sequenced T cells were regarded as lower bounds and underestimates.

Turning to this clonotype: Its recognized antigen is unknown. Base qualities are not recorded, but no much larger clone differs from it by a single base.

The library relied on 5' RACE. The sequencer listed for this sample is Illumina HiSeq 2500. The second PCR ran for about 6 to 12 cycles and used a J-beta primer mix along with a sample-barcoded 5' primer. Each TCR beta cDNA molecule received a unique molecular identifier from a template-switch 5' adaptor carrying 12 random nucleotides. Each sample yielded at least 2.5 million CDR3-containing paired-end reads. All of the RNA was converted into first-strand cDNA using the Mint cDNA synthesis kit, with a TRBC-specific oligonucleotide serving as the primer. Following uracil-DNA glycosylase treatment, a first 18-cycle PCR with universal primers M1SS and BC2_uni_R was performed on all cDNA. For the original study's pipeline: Normalization of each sample was performed by random selection of 1 million high-quality reads, each carrying a distinct molecular identifier. Instead of being binned into consensus sequences, reads that shared molecular identifiers were thrown out. CDR3 identification, clonotype clustering and error correction used MiTCR with a Q25 quality threshold and the strictest error-elimination algorithm. A nonparametric unseen species model with Euler transformation was used to estimate lower-bound total TCR beta diversity. TCRdb reanalyzed the raw reads on its own, using fastp at Q25 for trimming and MiXCR for clone calling, and kept in-frame beta chains. For every CDR3 protein sequence, its rows merge into one entry that carries the most common genes and DNA. It is TCRdb's table, rather than the study itself, that gives the V and J calls and clone size. A total of roughly 1.7 million distinct CDR3 sequences appear in this sample, about 31% of them only once. 11% of the sample is taken by the ten largest.

This clonotype was obtained from a woman aged 30 to 39 in good health. The sequenced sample was blood.

The DNA sequence is given as TGTGCCAGCAGCGTAGGAACGGGGTTCACCTACGAGCAGTACTTC. The resulting protein is CASSVGTGFTYEQYF. The V gene is TRBV9 and the J gene is TRBJ2-7; tentative D gene TRBD2, with 5 bases matching. The V end loses 0 bases and the J end loses 2 bases, and a stretch of 12 bases separates them. Based on the germline V gene, the CDR1 and CDR2 sequences are SGDLS and YYNGEE. The CDR3 holds 15 amino acids from the cysteine to the phenylalanine. Kept here is only the CDR3 DNA, which spans 45 bases and is read in frame from base 1.